The 12 T cell receptor beta chains reported below all come from one sample, sequenced in a study of CD4 T cell repertoires in COVID-19. The repertoire was sequenced with immunoSEQ multiplex PCR; TCRdb's copy has only in-frame clones and lacks some. The data show approximately 24,000 clones, with 93% seen just once and 0.66% held by the top ten. The memory T cells were sequenced right after ex vivo isolation, without culture. The sample consisted of circulating follicular helper CD4+ T cells (cTfh) from blood, taken before the COVID-19 pandemic. The receptors derive from a human donor who had COVID-19.

The CDR3 DNA sequence: TGCGCCAGCCAGGCGGGGGGGCAAGAGACCCAGTACTTC. Translated: CASQAGGQETQYF. This chain connects TRBV5-1 to TRBJ2-5; TRBD2 matches 9 bases. The CDR3 is made up of 13 amino acids. With V trimmed by 7 bases and J by 2 bases, 3 bases remained unmatched. From germline, CDR1 is SGHRS and CDR2 YFSETQ. The whole variable domain, filled in from reference TRBV5-1 and TRBJ2-5, reads KAGVTQTPRYLIKTRGQQVTLSCSPISGHRSVSWYQQTPGQGLQFLFEYFSETQRNKGNFPGRFSGRQFSNSRSEMNVSTLELGDSALYLCASQAGGQETQYFGPGTRLLVL.

V is TRBV28 and J is TRBJ1-2; D is perhaps TRBD1 (5 bases). CDR3 length: 13 residues. V was shortened by 7 bases and J by 2 bases, with 11 bases between the two germline ends. Germline CDR1 MDHEN, CDR2 SYDVKM. Here the CDR3 reads CASKSGINYGYTF. As DNA, the CDR3 is TGTGCCAGCAAATCAGGGATCAACTATGGCTACACCTTC.

The chain has TRBV9 and TRBJ2-3; a possible D gene is TRBD2 (5 bases). The germline V and J ends were trimmed by 2 bases and 0 bases, with 13 bases remaining between them. The CDR3 covers 16 residues. Germline CDR1 SGDLS, CDR2 YYNGEE. The CDR3 loop is CASSVVGPGSTDTQYF. The CDR3 nucleotides read TGTGCCAGCAGCGTCGTGGGTCCGGGAAGCACAGATACGCAGTATTTT.

The CDR3 region is CASRPRVGQSTDTQYF. The CDR3 nucleotides read TGTGCCAGCAGGCCTCGCGTGGGACAGAGCACAGATACGCAGTATTTT. V gene TRBV6-6 combines with J gene TRBJ2-3, with 7 bases that match TRBD1. In germline, CDR1 is MNHNY, CDR2 SVGAGI (reference sequence). V was pared by 6 bases and J by 0 bases, with 9 bases of the junction left unmatched. The CDR3 is 16 residues long.

A remark on this clone: The sample carries other DNA sequences with the same CDR3. The V call is TRBV4-1, the J call TRBJ2-2; 8 nucleotides match TRBD2. The CDR3 length is 16 residues. The germline CDR1 and CDR2 sequences are MGHRA and YSYEKL. V lost 0 bases and J lost 4; bases outside the gene matches: 4. The CDR3 protein is CASSQDIAGGTGELFF. DNA of the CDR3: TGCGCCAGCAGCCAAGATATCGCGGGAGGCACCGGGGAGCTGTTTTTT.

CDR3 residues: CATQGNQPQHF. Here the CDR3 DNA reads TGTGCCACACAGGGGAATCAGCCCCAGCATTTT. The chain couples TRBV28 to TRBJ1-5, with TRBD1 matching over 7 bases. CDR1 is MDHEN and CDR2 is SYDVKM in the germline V gene. There are 11 residues in the CDR3. The J segment lost 4 bases and the V segment lost 10 bases, leaving 1 base of the junction unmatched.

The chain recombines TRBV27 with TRBJ1-1; 7 bases are a match to TRBD1. CDR1 is MNHEY, CDR2 SMNVEV, per germline (reference sequence). This CDR3 contains 14 residues. J was trimmed by 0 bases and V by 7 bases; bases with no gene match: 5. CDR3 in DNA: TGTGCCAGCAACAGACAGGGTTTGAACACTGAAGCTTTCTTT. It specifies CASNRQGLNTEAFF.

The genes are TRBV5-1 and TRBJ2-1; D possibly corresponds to TRBD2 (5 bases). V lost 4 bases and J lost 3, with 14 bases in between. The length of the CDR3 is 15 residues. The V gene's germline CDR1 is SGHRS and CDR2 YFSETQ. Here the CDR3 reads CASSIEAAGYNEQFF. The CDR3 bases are TGCGCCAGCAGCATTGAAGCGGCCGGCTACAATGAGCAGTTCTTC.

The chain couples TRBV5-4 to TRBJ2-1, with D possibly matching TRBD1 (6 bases). The germline V gene encodes CDR1 SGHNT and CDR2 YYREEE (reference sequence). This CDR3 contains 15 residues. The germline V and J ends were trimmed by 5 bases and 4 bases, with 16 bases remaining between them. The CDR3 region is CASSPDPGVYNEQFF. In nucleotides, the CDR3 is TGTGCCAGCAGTCCAGACCCAGGGGTGTACAATGAGCAGTTCTTC.

The chain couples TRBV5-1 to TRBJ1-6; D is undetermined. The germline V and J ends were trimmed by 4 bases and 2 bases, with 13 bases remaining between them. Germline CDR1 is SGHRS and CDR2 is YFSETQ. This CDR3 spans 16 amino acids. The CDR3 coding sequence is TGCGCCAGCAGCCTCCTCGGGAATCCCTATAATTCACCCCTCCACTTT. Protein product: CASSLLGNPYNSPLHF.

J is TRBJ2-1 and V is TRBV30; 12 positions match TRBD2. The CDR3 is 15 residues long. Germline loops: CDR1 GTSNPN, CDR2 SVGIG (reference sequence). V lost 2 bases to trimming and J lost 9 bases; unmatched junction nucleotides: 8. CDR3 DNA sequence: TGTGCCTGGAGTAACCCGACTAGCGGGAGATTTGAGCAGTTCTTC. Translation gives CAWSNPTSGRFEQFF. Based on the CDR3 plus reference TRBV30 and TRBJ2-1, the full variable domain is SQTIHQWPATLVQPVGSPLSLECTVEGTSNPNLYWYRQAAGRGLQLLFYSVGIGQISSEVPQNLSASRPQDRQFILSSKKLLLSDSGFYLCAWSNPTSGRFEQFFGPGTRLTVL.

This clone was counted only a few times. The chain has TRBV25-1 and TRBJ2-1, with 7 positions matching TRBD2. Germline CDR1 MGHDK, CDR2 SYGVNS. Germline trimming cut 7 bases from V and 8 bases from J; bases unmatched to any gene: 17. The CDR3 spans 16 residues. CDR3 protein: CASTNSGPYSKHEQFF. CDR3 DNA sequence: TGTGCCAGCACCAATAGCGGGCCGTACAGTAAGCATGAGCAGTTCTTC.